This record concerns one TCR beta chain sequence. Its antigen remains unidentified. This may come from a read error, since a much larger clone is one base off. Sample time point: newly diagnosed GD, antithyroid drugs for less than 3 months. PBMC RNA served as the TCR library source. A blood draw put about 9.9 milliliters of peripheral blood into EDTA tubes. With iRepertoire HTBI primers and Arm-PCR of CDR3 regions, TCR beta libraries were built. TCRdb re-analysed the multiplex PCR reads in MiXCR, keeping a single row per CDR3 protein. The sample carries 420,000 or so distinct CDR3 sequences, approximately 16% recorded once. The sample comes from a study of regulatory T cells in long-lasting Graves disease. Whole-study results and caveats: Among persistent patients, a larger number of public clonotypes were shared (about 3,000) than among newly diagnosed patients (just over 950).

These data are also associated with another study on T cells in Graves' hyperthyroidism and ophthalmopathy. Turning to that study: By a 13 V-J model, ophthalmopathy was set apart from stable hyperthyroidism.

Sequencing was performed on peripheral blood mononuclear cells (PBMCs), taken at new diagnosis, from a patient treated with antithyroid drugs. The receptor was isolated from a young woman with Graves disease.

Written as DNA, the CDR3 is TGTGCCAGCAGCTCGCAGTCACAGGAGGCCGAGCAGTACTTC. Amino acids: CASSSQSQEAEQYF. The chain employs TRBV7-2 and TRBJ2-7; D could derive from TRBD1 or TRBD2 (5 bases each). The V end was cut by 4 bases, the J end by 6 bases, with 16 bases between. This CDR3 has 14 amino acids. The V gene's germline CDR1 is SGHTA and CDR2 FQGNSA.